These 7 T cell receptor beta chains came from one sample sequenced in a study of metastatic and nonmetastatic thyroid tumors. Among the patients, none had received any treatment before thyroid surgery. TCRdb re-processed the PCR reads through MiXCR. The table has about 38,000 clones, more than 25% seen once; the top ten hold nearly 10%. Sample: blood. All receptors derive from a female donor with papillary thyroid cancer or a benign thyroid nodule (not recorded which). Some clones in this sample may be carry-over from other donors' samples.

With regard to this clone: Because the CDR3 is missing its conserved closing phenylalanine or tryptophan, this is likely a read error. This chain connects TRBV10-3 to TRBJ1-2; tentative D call: TRBD1 (5 bases). Germline V CDR1 and CDR2: ENHRY, SYGVKD. The CDR3 is made up of 12 amino acids. The CDR3 DNA follows: TGTGACATCACGGGGGGAACGGGCGGCTACACCTTA. Translating it yields CDITGGTGGYTL.

This chain joins TRBV30 and TRBJ2-2; D gene ambiguous. The CDR3 is made up of 15 amino acids. Germline V CDR1 and CDR2: GTSNPN, SVGIG (reference sequence). V was pared by 2 bases and J by 7 bases, with 17 bases between. This chain's CDR3 is CAWSHRVVSGGELFF. CDR3 DNA sequence: TGTGCCTGGAGTCATAGAGTGGTTTCTGGCGGGGAGCTGTTTTTT.

At least ten counts were recorded for this clone. The chain combines TRBV2 with TRBJ1-5; 8 bases align to TRBD1. Trimming removed 7 bases from V and 7 bases from J; junction bases left unmatched: 6. This CDR3 comprises 13 residues. Per the germline V gene, CDR1 is SNHLY and CDR2 is FYNNEI. CDR3 DNA: TGTGCCAGCAAGCCAGGGGGCTGGCAGCCCCAGCATTTT. This sequence encodes CASKPGGWQPQHF.

This clone appeared a few times. The CDR3 sequence is CATGRGGRLEKLFF. In DNA, the CDR3 is TGTGCCACCGGGCGTGGGGGTCGGCTAGAAAAACTGTTTTTT. V is TRBV6-1 and J is TRBJ1-4; perhaps TRBD1 as D (5 bases). Deletions cut 10 bases from V and 8 bases from J, with 20 bases between. Looked up from germline, CDR1 is MNHNS and CDR2 is SASEGT. This CDR3 region has 14 residues.

V and J are TRBV20-1 and TRBJ1-2; TRBD1 agrees at 8 bases. The CDR3 runs to 15 residues. Germline V gene sequence: CDR1 DFQATT, CDR2 SNEGSKA (reference sequence). V lost 1 base, J lost 5 bases, and 9 bases stayed unmatched. The CDR3 reads CSARGGQGGTYGYTF. CDR3 sequence (DNA): TGCAGTGCTAGAGGCGGACAGGGTGGGACTTATGGCTACACCTTC.

The table lists this clone with many counts. The V gene is TRBV20-1, the J gene TRBJ1-6; D gene uncertain. This CDR3 has 14 residues. Germline loops: CDR1 DFQATT, CDR2 SNEGSKA (reference sequence). V was pared by 6 bases and J by 7 bases, with 16 bases between. DNA of the CDR3: TGCAGTGCGAGAAGGGTTACGGGGAATTCACCCCTCCACTTT. Amino acids: CSARRVTGNSPLHF.

This chain uses TRBV19 with TRBJ2-1; D gene uncertain. Germline CDR1 LNHDA, CDR2 SQIVND (reference sequence). This CDR3 is built from 11 residues. Trimming removed 6 bases at V and 6 bases at J, with 6 bases between. CDR3 region: CASRVGNEQFF. In DNA form, the CDR3 reads TGTGCCAGTAGAGTTGGCAATGAGCAGTTCTTC.